What follows describes a single T cell receptor (beta chain). Its cognate antigen is unknown. The data are from a study of long-term antiretroviral therapy in people with HIV. Study-wide points: Someone took the blood between about 2004 and 2017, maybe while older ART regimens were in use. Before ART, certain clones expanded, and these dominated the repertoire at all time points.

Looked up from germline, CDR1 is SEHNR and CDR2 is FQNEAQ (reference sequence). The CDR3 sequence is 15 residues long. Deletions cut 3 bases from V and 0 bases from J, with 11 bases between. The authors ran the immunoSEQ assay, v3.0, at survey level. This table comes from immunoSEQ multiplex PCR, and its TCRdb copy is limited to in-frame clones, with some not included. The table has 20,000 to 30,000 clones, 70% to 80% seen once; the top ten hold more than 8%. The chain combines TRBV7-9 with TRBJ1-1; D is ambiguous. This sample comprised unsorted PBMCs, obtained 1.2 years after starting antiretroviral therapy. This receptor was identified in a woman in her thirties or forties with HIV. Here the CDR3 reads CASSLSAGMNTEAFF. For the CDR3, the DNA is TGTGCCAGCAGCTTGTCAGCGGGGATGAACACTGAAGCTTTCTTT. Based on the CDR3 plus reference TRBV7-9 and TRBJ1-1, the full variable domain is DTGVSQNPRHKITKRGQNVTFRCDPISEHNRLYWYRQTLGQGPEFLTYFQNEAQLEKSRLLSDRFSAERPKGSFSTLEIQRTEQGDSAMYLCASSLSAGMNTEAFFGQGTRLTVV.